This T cell receptor (beta chain) was captured in a study of T-cell reconstitution after alpha-beta-depleted transplantation in children. Using unique molecular identifiers, the investigators prepared the TCRbeta library. Each CDR3 protein gets one entry after TCRdb re-called the PCR reads with MiXCR. The sample consists of approximately 640,000 distinct CDR3 sequences, roughly 15% of them appearing once. The V gene lost 7 bases and the J gene lost 3 bases, with 8 bases spanning the gap. The CDR3 has 12 amino acids. The TCR originated in a human donor who donated a stem cell graft to a child with acute myeloid leukemia. This sample comprised PBMCs from the stem cell graft donor, obtained from the stem cell graft. This rearrangement joins TRBV12-3 or TRBV12-4 to TRBJ2-3; tentative D call: TRBD1 (5 bases). The CDR3 DNA reads as TGTGCCAGCAATTCAGGGACAGATACGCAGTATTTT. Protein sequence: CASNSGTDTQYF.